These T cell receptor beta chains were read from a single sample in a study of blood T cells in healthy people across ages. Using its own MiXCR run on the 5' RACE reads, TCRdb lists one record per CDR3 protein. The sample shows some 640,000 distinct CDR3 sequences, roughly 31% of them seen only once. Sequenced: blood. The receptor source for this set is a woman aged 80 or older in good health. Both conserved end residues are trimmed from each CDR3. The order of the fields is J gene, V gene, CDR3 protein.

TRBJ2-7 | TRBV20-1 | SARSGTPFSYEQY
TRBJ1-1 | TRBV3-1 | ASSPTGGKNTEAF
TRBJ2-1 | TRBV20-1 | SAGQGSSYNEQF
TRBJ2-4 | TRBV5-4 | ASSSGLRSGNIQY
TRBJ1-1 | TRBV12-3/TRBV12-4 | ASSPPTGRKTEAF
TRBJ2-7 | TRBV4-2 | ASSQGQSGLYEQY
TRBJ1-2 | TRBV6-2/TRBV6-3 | ASSYGIRRTNNYGYT
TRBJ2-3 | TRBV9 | ASSAGSSTDTQY
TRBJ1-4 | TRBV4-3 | ANSQETSLATNEKLF
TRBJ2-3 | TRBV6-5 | ATLTSGADTQY
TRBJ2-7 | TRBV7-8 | ASSRTRQTYEQY
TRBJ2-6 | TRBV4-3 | ASSPESRAGANVLT
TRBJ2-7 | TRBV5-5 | ASSPRDRGFYEQY
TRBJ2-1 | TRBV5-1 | ASKLGSGGAYNEQF
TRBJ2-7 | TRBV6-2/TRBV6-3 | ASSYLAPGTSGGNEQY
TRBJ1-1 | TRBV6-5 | ASSYQGRPMNTEAF
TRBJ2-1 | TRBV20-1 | SASWTSGYNEQF
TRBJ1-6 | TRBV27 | ASSPTLQNSPLH
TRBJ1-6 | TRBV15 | ATSRHLGQGQTPLH
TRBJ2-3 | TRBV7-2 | ASSSMVAADTQY
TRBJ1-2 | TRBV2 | ASSEGGTLYT